This TCR beta chain was observed in a study of blood T cell repertoires in COVID-19. Study-wide context: Samples came from the United States, Italy and Spain, spanning acute and convalescent COVID-19. PBMCs, B-cell-depleted T cells, or T cells provided the cDNA or gDNA that made up the material.

The CDR3 sequence is 13 residues long. V lost 2 bases, J lost 10 bases, and 14 bases lay in between. CDR1 and CDR2 (germline): SGHTA, FQGNSA. In the original workflow: Scientists estimated how many nucleated cells there were by amplifying reference gene primers. Generated by immunoSEQ multiplex PCR, the TCRdb table keeps only in-frame clones and is missing some. V, J and clone size derive from that table, while D and trimming were established from the DNA sequence. The data hold around 320,000 clones, with 75% to 90% observed a single time. The V gene is TRBV7-2, the J gene TRBJ1-2, with D unresolved. Sequenced input: peripheral blood. The TCR originated in a man between 18 and 35 years old with active or convalescent COVID-19. In DNA, the CDR3 is TGTGCCAGCAGCTTACGGGATGGCAGGACCTACACCTTC. As protein: CASSLRDGRTYTF.